A single sample gave rise to the 26 T cell receptor beta chains below, sequenced in a study of T cell repertoires in cytomegalovirus infection. TCRdb re-called the reads through MiXCR, storing one row per CDR3 protein. The sample contains 200,000 to 300,000 distinct CDR3 sequences, around an eighth of which appear only once. Sequencing input: PBMCs. These receptors were obtained from a human donor in good health (CMV status not recorded). Some clones in this sample may be carry-over from other donors' samples.

In its sample, this clonotype was seen many times. The rearrangement joins TRBV29-1 to TRBJ2-7; 11 bases fit TRBD1. V lost 3 bases, J lost 3 bases, and 7 bases stayed unmatched. CDR1 is SQVTM, CDR2 ANQGSEA, per germline. The CDR3 covers 15 residues. CDR3 sequence (DNA): TGCAGCGTTGATGAAACCGGGACAGGGGGCTACGAGCAGTACTTC. This translates into CSVDETGTGGYEQYF.

The sample holds many counts of this clonotype. The chain combines TRBV7-2 with TRBJ2-7; 9 bases are a match to TRBD1. The V gene end was trimmed by 7 bases and the J gene end by 2 bases; junction bases not matched to a gene: 6. Germline values: CDR1 SGHTA, CDR2 FQGNSA. The CDR3 spans 14 residues. The DNA for the CDR3 is TGTGCCAGCACCCCGGGGACAGGGACCTACGAGCAGTACTTC. Encoded protein: CASTPGTGTYEQYF.

This clonotype was counted many times. The chain joins TRBV28 to TRBJ1-5, with a possible D match to TRBD1 (5 bases). This CDR3 region has 15 residues. Germline V gives CDR1 MDHEN, CDR2 SYDVKM. V lost 7 bases and J 4 bases, leaving 17 bases between the germline ends. CDR3 nucleotide sequence: TGTGCCAGCACCCTTACAGGCACCTCTAATCAGCCCCAGCATTTT. Its protein is CASTLTGTSNQPQHF.

This clonotype has at least ten counts. The chain employs TRBV7-3 and TRBJ2-3; tentatively, D is TRBD2 (5 bases). Germline CDR1 is SGHTA and CDR2 is FQGTGA. V shed 6 bases and J shed 6 bases, with 16 bases lying between them. This CDR3 comprises 14 residues. The CDR3: CASSSGLATDTQYF. DNA for the CDR3: TGTGCCAGCAGTTCTGGACTCGCTACGGATACGCAGTATTTT.

The sample holds many counts of this clonotype. The chain links TRBV6-1 to TRBJ2-7; 12 bases agree with TRBD2. The length of the CDR3 is 16 residues. After removal of 5 bases from V and 1 base from J, the junction contained 6 bases not matched to a gene. Germline CDR1 and CDR2: MNHNS and SASEGT. CDR3 sequence (DNA): TGTGCCAGCAGTTTGACTAGCGGGAGTTCATCCTACGAGCAGTACTTC. Protein: CASSLTSGSSSYEQYF.

This clonotype was observed a handful of times. The CDR3 loop reads CASSESGEQYF. The CDR3 nucleotides are TGTGCCAGCAGTGAGTCAGGAGAGCAGTACTTC. V is TRBV2 and J is TRBJ2-7; D not certain. The CDR3 loop spans 11 amino acids. Germline loops: CDR1 SNHLY, CDR2 FYNNEI. With 3 bases removed from V and 7 bases from J, the gap between germline ends came to 7 bases.

This clonotype was seen repeatedly, ten times or more. The chain joins TRBV6-5 to TRBJ2-1; D tentatively reads TRBD1 or TRBD2 (5 bases each). The CDR3 covers 16 residues. Per the germline V gene, CDR1 is MNHEY and CDR2 is SVGAGI. V was pared by 2 bases and J by 6 bases, with 17 bases between. The CDR3 is CASSYSAQPGTNEQFF. DNA for the CDR3: TGTGCCAGCAGTTACAGTGCCCAACCGGGGACCAATGAGCAGTTCTTC.

This clonotype was counted ten times or more. The chain recombines TRBV7-9 with TRBJ1-1; TRBD1 is a possible D gene (5 bases). V was shortened by 1 base and J by 2 bases, with 8 bases between the two germline ends. Germline assignment: CDR1 SEHNR and CDR2 FQNEAQ (reference sequence). The CDR3 spans 14 residues. The CDR3, as DNA: TGTGCCAGCAGCTTAGACCAGGGAAACACTGAAGCTTTCTTT. Protein sequence: CASSLDQGNTEAFF.

This clonotype showed up many times. The chain links TRBV7-9 to TRBJ2-6, with 7 bases fitting TRBD1. The CDR3 spans 17 residues. Unmatched junction bases numbered 8, after V lost 6 bases and J lost 0 bases. Germline V gene sequence: CDR1 SEHNR, CDR2 FQNEAQ (reference sequence). The CDR3 here is CASSLQGNPSGANVLTF. In DNA form, the CDR3 reads TGTGCCAGCAGTTTACAGGGGAACCCCTCTGGGGCCAACGTCCTGACTTTC.

This clonotype was seen ten or more times. V and J are TRBV5-5 and TRBJ1-4, with TRBD1 as a possible D gene (5 bases). CDR1 SGHKS and CDR2 YYEKEE come from the germline V gene (reference sequence). V lost 5 bases and J 8 bases, leaving 28 bases between the germline ends. This CDR3 spans 18 amino acids. This CDR3 reads CASSIRHTTGPRGEKLFF. CDR3 nucleotides: TGTGCCAGCAGTATTCGCCACACCACGGGACCCCGGGGGGAAAAACTGTTTTTT.

The chain couples TRBV5-1 to TRBJ2-4, with 13 bases fitting TRBD2. CDR3 length equals 16 residues. The junction had 5 bases not matched to a gene; V was cut back by 5 bases and J by 3 bases. Per the germline V gene, CDR1 is SGHRS and CDR2 is YFSETQ. CDR3 nucleotide sequence: TGCGCCAGCAGTTCCGGACTAGCGGGAGTCAAAAACATTCAGTACTTC. Translation: CASSSGLAGVKNIQYF.

This clonotype occurred many times. In DNA, the CDR3 is TGTGCCAGCAGTTCCAGGGGGCGGGGCGAGCAGTACTTC. Translation gives CASSSRGRGEQYF. The chain carries TRBV12-3 or TRBV12-4 and TRBJ2-7; 8 bases align to TRBD1. The CDR3 has 13 amino acids. Losses at the gene ends were 4 bases for V and 6 bases for J; bases not matched to a gene: 5.

The V call is TRBV19, the J call TRBJ2-6, with D unclear. CDR1 is LNHDA, CDR2 SQIVND, per germline (reference sequence). Trimming shortened V by 4 bases and J by 3 bases, and 19 bases separated the two germline ends. The CDR3 extends over 18 amino acids. The CDR3 bases are TGTGCCAGTAGTACCGCCACCAATCGCCCCCGTGGGGCCAACGTCCTGACTTTC. Protein sequence: CASSTATNRPRGANVLTF.

The rearrangement uses TRBV10-3 and TRBJ2-1; TRBD1 aligns across 7 bases. V shed 6 bases, J shed 4 bases, and the junction held 3 bases outside the gene matches. CDR3 length: 13 amino acids. The germline gives CDR1 ENHRY, CDR2 SYGVKD. In nucleotides, the CDR3 is TGTGCCATCAGCCCGGGACAGTACAATGAGCAGTTCTTC. Its protein product is CAISPGQYNEQFF.

Only one count was recorded for this clonotype. V and J are TRBV6-1 and TRBJ2-1, with D uncertain. Trimming removed 0 bases at V and 2 bases at J, with 11 bases between. The CDR3 loop spans 16 amino acids. Germline CDR1 and CDR2: MNHNS and SASEGT. The CDR3 coding sequence is TGTGCCAGCAGTGAAGCGGCGACCGCTGCCTACAATGAGCAGTTCTTC. Protein sequence: CASSEAATAAYNEQFF.

This clonotype was seen many times. This chain connects TRBV6-2 or TRBV6-3 to TRBJ1-2; possible D gene TRBD1, 6 bases. This CDR3 is built from 14 residues. Germline assignment: CDR1 MNHEY and CDR2 SVGEGT. Deletions cut 6 bases from V and 6 bases from J, with 17 bases between. CDR3 loop: CASRPSGAWDGYTF. The CDR3 DNA follows: TGTGCCAGCAGGCCCTCAGGGGCTTGGGATGGCTACACCTTC.

This clonotype was counted at least ten times. The chain joins TRBV7-2 to TRBJ2-7; D ambiguous. The V gene lost 5 bases and the J gene lost 3 bases, with 17 bases spanning the gap. CDR3 length: 15 amino acids. CDR1 SGHTA and CDR2 FQGNSA come from the germline V gene. CDR3 coding DNA: TGTGCCAGCAGCGCCGGTTTGGGGATCTACTACGAGCAGTACTTC. As protein: CASSAGLGIYYEQYF.

The table lists this clonotype with many counts. The rearrangement uses TRBV7-2 and TRBJ2-5; 12 bases fit TRBD1. Germline CDR1 is SGHTA and CDR2 is FQGNSA. V was pared by 0 bases and J by 4 bases, with 0 bases of the junction left unmatched. CDR3 length: 15 amino acids. The CDR3 DNA is TGTGCCAGCAGCTTAGCGGGACAGGGGGCAGAGACCCAGTACTTC. Its protein product is CASSLAGQGAETQYF. The full variable domain, completed using reference TRBV7-2 and TRBJ2-5, is GAGVSQSPSNKVTEKGKDVELRCDPISGHTALYWYRQSLGQGLEFLIYFQGNSAPDKSGLPSDRFSAERTGGSVSTLTIQRTQQEDSAVYLCASSLAGQGAETQYFGPGTRLLVL.

V is TRBV20-1 and J is TRBJ1-6; D is unclear. V lost 6 bases and J 0 bases, leaving 9 bases between the germline ends. The CDR3 runs 14 residues. The V gene's germline CDR1 is DFQATT and CDR2 SNEGSKA (reference sequence). CDR3 coding DNA: TGCAGTGCCCGGCGGGACTCCTATAATTCACCCCTCCACTTT. Residues: CSARRDSYNSPLHF.

This clonotype occurred a few times. The junction shows a germline mismatch at one end, possibly a read error. The V gene is TRBV5-6, the J gene TRBJ1-1; maybe TRBD1 (5 bases). CDR1 and CDR2 (germline): SGHDT, YYEEEE. CDR3 length: 16 amino acids. CDR3 in amino acids: CASCLIGAVENTEAFF. CDR3 nucleotides: TGTGCCAGCTGCTTAATAGGGGCAGTTGAGAACACTGAAGCTTTCTTT.

Notes on this clonotype: A much larger clone lies a single base off, so this may be a read error. The chain couples TRBV4-3 to TRBJ2-7; no firm D call. The CDR3 is 13 amino acids. Deletions cut 0 bases from V and 4 bases from J, with 7 bases between. Germline V gene lookup returns CDR1 LGHNA and CDR2 YSLEER. The CDR3 sequence is CASSQDIAYEQYV. CDR3 nucleotide sequence: TGCGCCAGCAGCCAAGATATAGCTTACGAGCAGTACGTC.

This clonotype was recorded at least ten times. The chain has TRBV6-1 and TRBJ1-5; TRBD1 might be the D (5 bases). The CDR3 length is 16 residues. Germline V gene lookup returns CDR1 MNHNS and CDR2 SASEGT. Trimming took 5 bases from V and 0 from J, leaving 14 bases between them. The CDR3 sequence is CASSSGRAYSNQPQHF. CDR3 DNA sequence: TGTGCCAGCAGTTCGGGCAGGGCTTATAGCAATCAGCCCCAGCATTTT.

The chain couples TRBV29-1 to TRBJ2-5, with 7 bases fitting TRBD2. The CDR3 runs 13 residues. Germline CDR1 reads SQVTM; CDR2 reads ANQGSEA. Trimming cost V 8 bases and J 5 bases; bases outside gene matches: 11. The CDR3 region has the DNA TGCAGCTCTTGGGGTAGGGGAGGGGAGACCCAGTACTTC. The encoded protein is CSSWGRGGETQYF.

There are many counts of this clonotype. The chain has TRBV7-2 and TRBJ1-3; D is undetermined. The V gene's germline CDR1 is SGHTA and CDR2 FQGNSA. The CDR3 spans 15 residues. The ends were cut back, 2 bases at V and 0 bases at J, with 8 bases in the middle. This CDR3 is CASSLRRASGNTIYF. CDR3 sequence (DNA): TGTGCCAGCAGCTTAAGAAGAGCCTCTGGAAACACCATATATTTT.

A note on this clonotype: The junction shows a germline mismatch at one end, possibly a read error. V gene TRBV12-3 or TRBV12-4 combines with J gene TRBJ2-2; TRBD2 is a possible D gene (5 bases). The CDR3 runs to 14 residues. CDR3 residues: CASSLGQNTGELLF. The CDR3, as DNA: TGTGCCAGCAGTTTAGGGCAGAACACCGGGGAGCTGTTATTT.

The table lists this clonotype with many counts. The chain has TRBV7-2 and TRBJ2-2; D is unresolved. The length of the CDR3 is 15 residues. The V end was cut by 3 bases, the J end by 3 bases, with 11 bases between. Germline CDR1 and CDR2: SGHTA and FQGNSA. The CDR3 DNA reads as TGTGCCAGCAGCTTTTCGAGAGATTACACCGGGGAGCTGTTTTTT. Its translation is CASSFSRDYTGELFF.